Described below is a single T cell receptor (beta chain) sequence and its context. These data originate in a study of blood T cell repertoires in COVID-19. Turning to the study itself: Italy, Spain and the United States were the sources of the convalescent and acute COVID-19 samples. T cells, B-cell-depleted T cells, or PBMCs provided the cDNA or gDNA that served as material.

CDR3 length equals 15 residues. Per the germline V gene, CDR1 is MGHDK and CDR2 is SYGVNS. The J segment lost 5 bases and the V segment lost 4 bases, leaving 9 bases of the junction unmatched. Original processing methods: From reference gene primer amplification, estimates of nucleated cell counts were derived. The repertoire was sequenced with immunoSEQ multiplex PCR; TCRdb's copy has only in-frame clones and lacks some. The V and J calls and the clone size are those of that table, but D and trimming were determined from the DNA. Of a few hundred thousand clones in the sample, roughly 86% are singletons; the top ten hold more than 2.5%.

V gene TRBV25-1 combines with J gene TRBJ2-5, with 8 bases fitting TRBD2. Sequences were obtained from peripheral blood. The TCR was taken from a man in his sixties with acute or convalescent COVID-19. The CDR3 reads CASSALGGAGETQYF. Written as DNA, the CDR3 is TGTGCCAGCAGTGCCCTCGGGGGGGCCGGGGAGACCCAGTACTTC. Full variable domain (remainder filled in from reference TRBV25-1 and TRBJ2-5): EADIYQTPRYLVIGTGKKITLECSQTMGHDKMYWYQQDPGMELHLIHYSYGVNSTEKGDLSSESTVSRIRTEHFPLTLESARPSHTSQYLCASSALGGAGETQYFGPGTRLLVL.